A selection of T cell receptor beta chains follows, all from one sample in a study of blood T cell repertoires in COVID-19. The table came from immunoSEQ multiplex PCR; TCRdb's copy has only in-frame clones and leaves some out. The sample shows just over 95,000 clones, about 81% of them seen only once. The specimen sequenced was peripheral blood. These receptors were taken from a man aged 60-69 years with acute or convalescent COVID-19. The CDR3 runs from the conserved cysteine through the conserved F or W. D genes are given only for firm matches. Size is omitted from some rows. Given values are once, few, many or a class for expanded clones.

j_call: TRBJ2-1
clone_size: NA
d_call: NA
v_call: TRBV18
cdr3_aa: CASSPPGGSPKNEQFF
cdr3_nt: TGTGCCAGCTCACCACCAGGAGGTTCCCCCAAAAATGAGCAGTTCTTC

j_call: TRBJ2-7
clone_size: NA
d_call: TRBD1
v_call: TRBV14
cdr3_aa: CASSRSPGTAYEQYF
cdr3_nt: TGTGCCAGCAGCCGTTCTCCTGGGACAGCCTACGAGCAGTACTTC

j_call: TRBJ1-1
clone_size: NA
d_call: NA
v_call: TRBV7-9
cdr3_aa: CASSLAGGRSEAFF
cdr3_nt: TGTGCCAGCAGCTTAGCGGGAGGCAGGTCTGAAGCTTTCTTT

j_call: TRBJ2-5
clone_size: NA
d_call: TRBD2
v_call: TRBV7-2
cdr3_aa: CASSPPPIAGGRETQYF
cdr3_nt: TGTGCCAGCAGCCCGCCGCCCATAGCGGGAGGGAGGGAGACCCAGTACTTC

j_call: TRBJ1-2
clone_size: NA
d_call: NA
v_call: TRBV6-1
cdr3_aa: CASSEIGYGYTF
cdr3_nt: TGTGCCAGCAGTGAAATCGGCTATGGCTACACCTTC

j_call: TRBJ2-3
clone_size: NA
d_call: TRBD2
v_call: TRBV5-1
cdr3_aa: CASSSWGGVTDTQYF
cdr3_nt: TGCGCCAGCAGCTCCTGGGGGGGGGTAACAGATACGCAGTATTTT

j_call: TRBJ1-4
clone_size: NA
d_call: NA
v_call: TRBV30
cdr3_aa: CAWSVKLNNEKLFF
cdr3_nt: TGTGCCTGGAGTGTAAAGCTGAATAATGAAAAACTGTTTTTT

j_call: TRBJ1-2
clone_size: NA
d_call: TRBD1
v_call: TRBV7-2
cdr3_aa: CASSPAPTGVYGYTF
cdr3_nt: TGTGCCAGCAGCCCAGCCCCGACAGGGGTCTATGGCTACACCTTC

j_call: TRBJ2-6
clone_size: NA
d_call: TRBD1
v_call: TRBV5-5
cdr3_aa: CASSLTGVVSSGANVLTF
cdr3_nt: TGTGCCAGCAGCTTGACAGGGGTGGTAAGCTCTGGGGCCAACGTCCTGACTTTC

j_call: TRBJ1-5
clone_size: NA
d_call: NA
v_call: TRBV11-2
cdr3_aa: CASSLSGQQPQHF
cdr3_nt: TGTGCCAGCAGCTTAAGCGGGCAACAGCCCCAGCATTTT

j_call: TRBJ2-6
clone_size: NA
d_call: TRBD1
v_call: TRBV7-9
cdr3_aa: CASSLVTGAGANVLTF
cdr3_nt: TGTGCCAGCAGCTTGGTAACAGGGGCCGGGGCCAACGTCCTGACTTTC

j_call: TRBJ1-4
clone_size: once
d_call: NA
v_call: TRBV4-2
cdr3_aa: CASSQEGRGREKLFF
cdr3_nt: TGTGCCAGCAGCCAAGAAGGCAGGGGTCGAGAAAAACTGTTTTTT

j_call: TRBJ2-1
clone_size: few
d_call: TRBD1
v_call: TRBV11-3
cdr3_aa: CASSSVSSGTAYNEQFF
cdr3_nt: TGTGCCAGCAGCTCCGTCTCCTCCGGGACAGCCTACAATGAGCAGTTCTTC

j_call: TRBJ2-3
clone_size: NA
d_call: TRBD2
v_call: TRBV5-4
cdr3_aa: CASSPSSGTSTDTQYF
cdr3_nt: TGTGCCAGCAGCCCTTCTAGCGGGACTAGCACAGATACGCAGTATTTT

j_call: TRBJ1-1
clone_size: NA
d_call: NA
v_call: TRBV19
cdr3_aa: CASSIGGMGRGIAEAFF
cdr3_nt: TGTGCCAGTAGTATAGGGGGCATGGGCAGGGGAATTGCTGAAGCTTTCTTT

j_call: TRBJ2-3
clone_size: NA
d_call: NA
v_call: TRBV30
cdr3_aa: CAWSVGGDTQYF
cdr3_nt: TGTGCCTGGAGTGTAGGAGGAGATACGCAGTATTTT

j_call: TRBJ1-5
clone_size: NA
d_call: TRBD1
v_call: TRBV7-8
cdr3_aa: CASSLGGGQGRNQPQHF
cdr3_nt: TGTGCCAGCAGCTTAGGGGGGGGACAGGGTAGGAATCAGCCCCAGCATTTT

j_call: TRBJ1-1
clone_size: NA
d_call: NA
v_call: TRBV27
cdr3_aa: CASSFREGNTEAFF
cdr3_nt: TGTGCCAGCAGTTTTAGGGAGGGGAACACTGAAGCTTTCTTT

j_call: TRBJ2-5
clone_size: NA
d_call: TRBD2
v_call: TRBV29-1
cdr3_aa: CSVVEGGGVETQYF
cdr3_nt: TGCAGCGTTGTTGAGGGTGGGGGGGTTGAGACCCAGTACTTC

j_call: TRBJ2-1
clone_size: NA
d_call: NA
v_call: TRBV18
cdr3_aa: CASSPPKDSQFF
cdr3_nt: TGTGCCAGCTCACCACCGAAGGACTCCCAGTTCTTC

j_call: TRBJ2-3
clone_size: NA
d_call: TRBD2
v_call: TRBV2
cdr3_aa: CASSPKRGGGDTQYF
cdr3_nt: TGTGCCAGCAGTCCTAAGCGGGGGGGAGGAGATACGCAGTATTTT

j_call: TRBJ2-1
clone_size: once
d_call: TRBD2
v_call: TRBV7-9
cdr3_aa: CASSLTSGENNEQFF
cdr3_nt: TGTGCCAGCAGCCTGACTAGCGGGGAAAACAATGAGCAGTTCTTC

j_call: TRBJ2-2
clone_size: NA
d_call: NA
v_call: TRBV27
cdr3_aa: CASSLAGARTGELFF
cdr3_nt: TGTGCCAGCAGTTTAGCAGGGGCGCGTACCGGGGAGCTGTTTTTT

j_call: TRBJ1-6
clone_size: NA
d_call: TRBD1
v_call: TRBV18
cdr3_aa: CASQGQGDSPLHF
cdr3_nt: TGTGCCAGCCAAGGACAGGGCGATTCACCCCTCCACTTT

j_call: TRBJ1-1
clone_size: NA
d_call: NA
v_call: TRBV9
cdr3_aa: CASSVGRYTEAFF
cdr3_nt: TGTGCCAGCAGCGTAGGGCGGTACACTGAAGCTTTCTTT

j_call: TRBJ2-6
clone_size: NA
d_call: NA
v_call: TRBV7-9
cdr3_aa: CASSHGLNSGANVLTF
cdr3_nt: TGTGCCAGCAGCCACGGACTTAACTCTGGGGCCAACGTCCTGACTTTC

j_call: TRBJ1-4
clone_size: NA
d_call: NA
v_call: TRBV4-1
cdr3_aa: CASSQGGMRERVF
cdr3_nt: TGCGCCAGCAGCCAAGGGGGAATGCGGGAGAGAGTTTTT

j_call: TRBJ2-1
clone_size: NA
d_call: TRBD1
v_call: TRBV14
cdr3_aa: CASSLFRDRAYNEQFF
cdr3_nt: TGTGCCAGCAGCCTTTTCCGGGACAGAGCCTACAATGAGCAGTTCTTC

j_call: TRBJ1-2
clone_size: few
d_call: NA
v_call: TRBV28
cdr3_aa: CASRDSSNYGYTF
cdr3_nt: TGTGCCAGCAGGGACAGTTCTAACTATGGCTACACCTTC

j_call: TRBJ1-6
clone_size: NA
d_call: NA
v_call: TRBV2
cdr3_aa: CASSEGSHSYNSPLHF
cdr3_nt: TGTGCCAGCAGTGAGGGCAGTCACTCCTATAATTCACCCCTCCACTTT

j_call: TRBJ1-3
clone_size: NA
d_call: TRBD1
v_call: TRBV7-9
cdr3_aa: CASSPGQGAHGNTIYF
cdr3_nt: TGTGCCAGCAGCCCCGGACAGGGGGCTCATGGAAACACCATATATTTT

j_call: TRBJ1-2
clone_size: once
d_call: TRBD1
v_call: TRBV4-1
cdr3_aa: CASSPGQGVGYGYTF
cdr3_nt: TGCGCCAGCAGCCCGGGACAGGGGGTAGGGTATGGCTACACCTTC

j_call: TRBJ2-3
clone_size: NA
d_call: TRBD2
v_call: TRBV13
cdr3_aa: CASSFSGVTDTQYF
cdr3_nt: TGTGCCAGCAGCTTTAGCGGGGTGACAGATACGCAGTATTTT

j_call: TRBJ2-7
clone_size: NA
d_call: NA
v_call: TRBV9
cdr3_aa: CASSVDGGPAYEQYF
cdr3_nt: TGTGCCAGCAGCGTAGACGGGGGTCCTGCCTACGAGCAGTACTTC

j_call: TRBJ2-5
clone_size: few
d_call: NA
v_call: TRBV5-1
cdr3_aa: CASRSGVRETQYF
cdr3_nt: TGCGCCAGCAGATCAGGGGTACGTGAGACCCAGTACTTC

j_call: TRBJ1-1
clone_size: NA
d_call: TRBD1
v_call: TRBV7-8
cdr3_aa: CASRRQGDTEAFF
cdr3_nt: TGTGCCAGCAGGCGACAGGGGGACACTGAAGCTTTCTTT

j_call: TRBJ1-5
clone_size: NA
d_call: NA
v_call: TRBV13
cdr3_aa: CASSLQGMGNQPQHF
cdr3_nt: TGTGCCAGCAGCTTACAGGGTATGGGCAATCAGCCCCAGCATTTT

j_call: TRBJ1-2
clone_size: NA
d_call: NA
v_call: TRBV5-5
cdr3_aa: CASSFDRANYGYTF
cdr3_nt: TGTGCCAGCAGTTTCGACAGAGCTAACTATGGCTACACCTTC

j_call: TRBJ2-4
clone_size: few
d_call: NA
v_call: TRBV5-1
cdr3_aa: CASSPFLSNIQYF
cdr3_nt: TGCGCCAGCAGCCCCTTCCTGAGTAACATTCAGTACTTC

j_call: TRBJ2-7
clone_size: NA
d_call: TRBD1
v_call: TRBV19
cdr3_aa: CASSIQGGTGNYEQYF
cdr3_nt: TGTGCCAGTAGTATCCAGGGCGGGACAGGGAACTACGAGCAGTACTTC

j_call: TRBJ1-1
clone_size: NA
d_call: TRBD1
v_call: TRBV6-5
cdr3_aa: CASSYSGDRILTVAFF
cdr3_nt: TGTGCCAGCAGTTACTCGGGGGACAGGATCCTTACTGTAGCTTTCTTT

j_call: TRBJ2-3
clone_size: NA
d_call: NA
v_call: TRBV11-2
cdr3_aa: CASSPSTDTQYF
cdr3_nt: TGTGCCAGCAGCCCGAGCACAGATACGCAGTATTTT

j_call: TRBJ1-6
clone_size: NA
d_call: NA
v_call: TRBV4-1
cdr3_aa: CASSQERGGMVSPLHF
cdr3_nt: TGCGCCAGCAGCCAAGAAAGAGGAGGGATGGTTTCACCCCTCCACTTT

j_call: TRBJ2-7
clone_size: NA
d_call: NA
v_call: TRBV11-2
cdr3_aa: CASSLYRTSSYEQYF
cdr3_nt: TGTGCCAGCAGCTTGTACCGCACAAGCTCCTACGAGCAGTACTTC

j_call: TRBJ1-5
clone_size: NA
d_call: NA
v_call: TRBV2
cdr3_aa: CASSESLGPAGRQPQHF
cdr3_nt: TGTGCCAGCAGTGAATCCCTCGGACCGGCGGGGAGGCAGCCCCAGCATTTT

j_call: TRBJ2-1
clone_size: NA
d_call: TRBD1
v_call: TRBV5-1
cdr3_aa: CASSSWTGGDEQFF
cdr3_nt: TGCGCCAGCAGCTCCTGGACAGGGGGGGATGAGCAGTTCTTC

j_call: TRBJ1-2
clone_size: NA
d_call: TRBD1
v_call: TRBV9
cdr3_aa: CASSPSQGAGYGYTF
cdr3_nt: TGTGCCAGCAGCCCCTCACAGGGGGCTGGCTATGGCTACACCTTC

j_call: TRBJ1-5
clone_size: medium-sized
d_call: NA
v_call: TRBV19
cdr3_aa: CAAWTRGRNQPQHF
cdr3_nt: TGTGCCGCCTGGACCAGGGGTAGGAATCAGCCCCAGCATTTT

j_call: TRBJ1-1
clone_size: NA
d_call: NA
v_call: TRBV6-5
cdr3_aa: CASITPLNTEAFF
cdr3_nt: TGTGCCAGCATCACACCCTTGAACACTGAAGCTTTCTTT

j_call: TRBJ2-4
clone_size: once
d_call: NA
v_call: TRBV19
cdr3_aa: CASSGAGTKNIQYF
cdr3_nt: TGTGCCAGTAGTGGTGCAGGGACCAAAAACATTCAGTACTTC

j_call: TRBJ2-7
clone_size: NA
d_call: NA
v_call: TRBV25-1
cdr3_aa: CASSEYGYEQYF
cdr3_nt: TGTGCCAGCAGTGAATACGGGTACGAGCAGTACTTC

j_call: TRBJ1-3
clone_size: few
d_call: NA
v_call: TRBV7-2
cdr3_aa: CASSWVGGGGNTIYF
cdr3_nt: TGTGCCAGCAGCTGGGTCGGGGGAGGTGGAAACACCATATATTTT

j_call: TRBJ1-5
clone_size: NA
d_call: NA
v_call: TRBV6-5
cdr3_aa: CASSGQRNQPQHF
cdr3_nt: TGTGCCAGCTCAGGACAGCGCAATCAGCCCCAGCATTTT